The sequence of this TCR beta chain was determined in a study of shared clonotypes between healthy human individuals. CDR1 and CDR2 (germline): SGDLS, YYNGEE. With 0 bases clipped from V and 3 bases from J, the junction kept 6 bases outside the gene matches. This CDR3 spans 16 amino acids. Repertoires were generated with immunoSEQ multiplex PCR, while TCRdb's copy carries only in-frame clones and drops some. The data show a few million clones, around 93% seen once. Naive CD8 isolation took CD45RO-negative cells positively selected for CCR7 and excluded terminally differentiated effector memory CD45RA+ cells.

The sequence was collected from a man younger than 30 in good health. Some clones in this sample may be carry-over from other donors' samples. Sequencing used naive CD8+ T cells from PBMCs. The chain joins TRBV9 to TRBJ1-3; TRBD1 matches 7 bases. The CDR3: CASSVGRGLFGNTIYF. CDR3 nucleotide sequence: TGTGCCAGCAGCGTAGGGAGGGGGCTCTTTGGAAACACCATATATTTT.